The 4 T cell receptor beta chains below all came from one sample that was sequenced in a study of shared clonotypes between healthy human individuals. TCRdb keeps only in-frame clones here, not all; method: immunoSEQ multiplex PCR. The sample shows some 660,000 clones, around three quarters of them seen only once. The sequenced material came from memory CD4+ T cells sorted from blood. Indicated subset: CD45RA-negative fraction. The receptors come from a woman in her twenties or thirties in good health.

The CDR3 sequence is CASKGSTYEQYF. The CDR3 region has the DNA TGTGCCAGCAAGGGGAGTACCTACGAGCAGTACTTC. This chain connects TRBV27 to TRBJ2-7, with D perhaps TRBD1 or TRBD2 (5 bases each). This CDR3 comprises 12 residues. Trimming took off 7 bases at V and 2 bases at J, with 9 bases between the two ends. The V gene's germline CDR1 is MNHEY and CDR2 SMNVEV (reference sequence).

The chain links TRBV5-1 to TRBJ1-2; possible D gene TRBD1, 5 bases. V was shortened by 7 bases and J by 6 bases, with 22 bases between the two germline ends. CDR3 size: 15 residues. Germline V gene sequence: CDR1 SGHRS, CDR2 YFSETQ. The CDR3 reads CASGGTGGGVDGYTF. CDR3 DNA sequence: TGCGCCAGCGGCGGGACGGGTGGTGGGGTCGATGGCTACACCTTC.

The rearrangement uses TRBV15 and TRBJ1-3; D call uncertain. Trimming stripped 5 bases from V and 7 bases from J, with 12 bases between. This CDR3 is 13 amino acids long. Per germline, CDR1 LNHNV and CDR2 YYDKDF (reference sequence). CDR3 nucleotide sequence: TGTGCCACCAGCCAGGAGACGGGTAACACCATATATTTT. Translation: CATSQETGNTIYF.

This clone was detected many times. The sample carries other DNA sequences with the same CDR3. The genes are TRBV5-1 and TRBJ2-7; 7 positions agree with TRBD1. Germline lookup yields CDR1 SGHRS and CDR2 YFSETQ. Trimming at V came to 0 bases and at J to 0 bases, leaving 0 bases not matched to a gene. The CDR3 length is 14 residues. The CDR3 DNA is TGCGCCAGCAGCTTGGGGGACAGCTCCTACGAGCAGTACTTC. Translating gives CASSLGDSSYEQYF. The whole variable domain, remainder taken from reference TRBV5-1 and TRBJ2-7, is KAGVTQTPRYLIKTRGQQVTLSCSPISGHRSVSWYQQTPGQGLQFLFEYFSETQRNKGNFPGRFSGRQFSNSRSEMNVSTLELGDSALYLCASSLGDSSYEQYFGPGTRLTVT.